This TCR beta chain was recovered during a study of blood T cell repertoires in COVID-19. V lost 2 bases to trimming and J lost 6 bases; unmatched junction nucleotides: 7. This CDR3 is 14 amino acids long. From germline, CDR1 is SGHTA and CDR2 FQGNSA. Using immunoSEQ multiplex PCR, the repertoire was profiled, and TCRdb retains in-frame clones only, with some absent. The sample holds around 310,000 clones, about 90% seen once. This chain uses TRBV7-2 with TRBJ2-7, with TRBD1 matching 7 bases. The sample taken for sequencing was PBMCs or T cells enriched from blood (not recorded which). The TCR was taken from a woman aged 25 to 39 who had recovered from COVID-19. The CDR3 DNA is TGTGCCAGCAGCTTAAACAGGGGTGTAGGCGAGCAGTACTTC. It yields the protein CASSLNRGVGEQYF. Variable domain in full (rest from reference TRBV7-2 and TRBJ2-7): GAGVSQSPSNKVTEKGKDVELRCDPISGHTALYWYRQSLGQGLEFLIYFQGNSAPDKSGLPSDRFSAERTGGSVSTLTIQRTQQEDSAVYLCASSLNRGVGEQYFGPGTRLTVT.